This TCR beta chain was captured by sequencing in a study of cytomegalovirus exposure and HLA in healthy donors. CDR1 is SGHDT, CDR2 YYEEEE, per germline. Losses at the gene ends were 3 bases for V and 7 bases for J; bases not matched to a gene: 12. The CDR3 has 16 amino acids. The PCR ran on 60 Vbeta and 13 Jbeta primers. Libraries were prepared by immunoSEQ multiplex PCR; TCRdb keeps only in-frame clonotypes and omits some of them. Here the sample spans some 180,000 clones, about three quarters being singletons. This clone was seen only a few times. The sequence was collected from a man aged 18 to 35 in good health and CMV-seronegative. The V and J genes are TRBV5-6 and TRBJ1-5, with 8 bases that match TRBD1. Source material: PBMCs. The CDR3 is CASSSLRTGLRQPQHF. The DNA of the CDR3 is TGTGCCAGCAGCTCGCTCCGGACAGGGTTGAGGCAGCCCCAGCATTTT. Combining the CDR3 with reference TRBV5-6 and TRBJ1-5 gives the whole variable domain DAGVTQSPTHLIKTRGQQVTLRCSPKSGHDTVSWYQQALGQGPQFIFQYYEEEERQRGNFPDRFSGHQFPNYSSELNVNALLLGDSALYLCASSSLRTGLRQPQHFGDGTRLSIL.